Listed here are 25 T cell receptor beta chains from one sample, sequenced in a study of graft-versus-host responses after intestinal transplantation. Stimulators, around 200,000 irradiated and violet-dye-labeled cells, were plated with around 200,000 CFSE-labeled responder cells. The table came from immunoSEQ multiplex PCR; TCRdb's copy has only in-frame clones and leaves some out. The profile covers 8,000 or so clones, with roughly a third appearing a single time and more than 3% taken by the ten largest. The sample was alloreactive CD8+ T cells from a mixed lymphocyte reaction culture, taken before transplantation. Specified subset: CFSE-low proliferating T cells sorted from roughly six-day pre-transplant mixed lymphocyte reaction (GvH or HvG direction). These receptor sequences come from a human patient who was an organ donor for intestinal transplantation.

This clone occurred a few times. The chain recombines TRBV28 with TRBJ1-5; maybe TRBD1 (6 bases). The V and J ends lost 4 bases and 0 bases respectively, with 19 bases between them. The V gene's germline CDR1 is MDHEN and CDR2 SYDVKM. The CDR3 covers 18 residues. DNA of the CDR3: TGTGCCAGCAGTTCGATCTGGACAGCAATAATTAGCAATCAGCCCCAGCATTTT. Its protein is CASSSIWTAIISNQPQHF.

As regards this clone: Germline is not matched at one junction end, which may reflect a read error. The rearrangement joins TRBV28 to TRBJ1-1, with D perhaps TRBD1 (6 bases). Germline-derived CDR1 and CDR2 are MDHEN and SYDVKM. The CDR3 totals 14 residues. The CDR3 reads CASSFQGMNTEAFF. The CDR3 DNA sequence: TGTGCCAGCAGTTTCCAGGGGATGAATACTGAAGCTTTCTTT.

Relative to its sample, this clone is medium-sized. The CDR3 nucleotides read TGTGCCAGTACCTGGGACTGGGGGAATTCACCCCTCCACTTT. Translation gives CASTWDWGNSPLHF. V usage is TRBV19 and J usage is TRBJ1-6, with D perhaps TRBD1 (5 bases). V dropped 7 bases and J dropped 7 bases, with 14 bases sitting between them. CDR1 is LNHDA and CDR2 is SQIVND in the germline V gene (reference sequence). This CDR3 spans 14 amino acids.

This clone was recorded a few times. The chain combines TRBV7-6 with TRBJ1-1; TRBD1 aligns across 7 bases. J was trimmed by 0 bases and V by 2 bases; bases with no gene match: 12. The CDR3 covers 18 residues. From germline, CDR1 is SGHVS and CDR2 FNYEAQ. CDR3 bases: TGTGCCAGCAGCTTAATGTATTTTGCAGGGGGTTTGAACACTGAAGCTTTCTTT. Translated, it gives CASSLMYFAGGLNTEAFF.

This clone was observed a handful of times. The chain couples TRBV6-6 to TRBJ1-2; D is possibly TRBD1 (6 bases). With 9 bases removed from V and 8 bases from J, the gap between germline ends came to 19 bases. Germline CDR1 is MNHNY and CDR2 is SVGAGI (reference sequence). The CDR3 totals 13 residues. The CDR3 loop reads CASDRPFTRGYTF. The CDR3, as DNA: TGTGCCAGTGACAGGCCTTTTACGCGGGGCTACACCTTC.

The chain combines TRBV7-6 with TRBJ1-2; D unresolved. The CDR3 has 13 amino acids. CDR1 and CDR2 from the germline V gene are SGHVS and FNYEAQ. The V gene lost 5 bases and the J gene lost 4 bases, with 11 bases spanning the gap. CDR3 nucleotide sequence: TGTGCCAGCAGCATACGACGGAGCTATGGCTACACCTTC. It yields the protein CASSIRRSYGYTF.

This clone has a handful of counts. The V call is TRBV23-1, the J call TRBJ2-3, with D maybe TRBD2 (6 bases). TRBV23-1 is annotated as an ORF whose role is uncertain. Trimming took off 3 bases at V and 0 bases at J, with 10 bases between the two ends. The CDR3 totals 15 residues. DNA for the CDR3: TGCGCCAGCAGTCACGCGGGGCCCAGCACAGATACGCAGTATTTT. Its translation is CASSHAGPSTDTQYF.

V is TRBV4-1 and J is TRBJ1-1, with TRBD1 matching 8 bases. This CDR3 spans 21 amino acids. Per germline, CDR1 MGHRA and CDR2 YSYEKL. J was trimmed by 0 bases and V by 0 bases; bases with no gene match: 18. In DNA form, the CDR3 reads TGCGCCAGCAGCCAAGATTCCCCCCCCGGACAGGGTCATAGACTGAACACTGAAGCTTTCTTT. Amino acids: CASSQDSPPGQGHRLNTEAFF.

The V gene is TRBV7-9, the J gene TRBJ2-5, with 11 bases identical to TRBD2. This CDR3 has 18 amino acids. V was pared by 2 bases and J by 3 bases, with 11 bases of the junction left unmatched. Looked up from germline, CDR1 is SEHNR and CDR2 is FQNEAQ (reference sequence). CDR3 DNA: TGTGCCAGCAGCTTAAGGGTGGTATATAGCGGGGGGGAAGAGACCCAGTACTTC. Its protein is CASSLRVVYSGGEETQYF.

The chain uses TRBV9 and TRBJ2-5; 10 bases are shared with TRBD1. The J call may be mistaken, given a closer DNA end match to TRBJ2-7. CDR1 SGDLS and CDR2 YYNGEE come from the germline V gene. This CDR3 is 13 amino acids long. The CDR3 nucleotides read TGTGCCAGCAGCCGGGACAGGGGATACGAGCAGTACTTC. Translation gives CASSRDRGYEQYF.

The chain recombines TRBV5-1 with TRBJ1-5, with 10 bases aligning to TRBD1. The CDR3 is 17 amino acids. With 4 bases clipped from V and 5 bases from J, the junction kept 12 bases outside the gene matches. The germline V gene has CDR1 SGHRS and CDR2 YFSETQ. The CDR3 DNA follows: TGCGCCAGCAGCCATAACTCGGGACAGGGGACGCATCAGCCCCAGCATTTT. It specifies CASSHNSGQGTHQPQHF.

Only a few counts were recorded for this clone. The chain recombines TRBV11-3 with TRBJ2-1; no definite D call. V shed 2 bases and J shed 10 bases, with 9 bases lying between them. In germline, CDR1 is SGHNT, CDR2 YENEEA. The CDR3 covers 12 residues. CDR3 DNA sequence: TGTGCCAGCAGCTTATTTTGGCTCGAGCAGTTCTTC. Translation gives CASSLFWLEQFF. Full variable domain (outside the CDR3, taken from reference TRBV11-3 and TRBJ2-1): EAGVVQSPRYKIIEKKQPVAFWCNPISGHNTLYWYLQNLGQGPELLIRYENEEAVDDSQLPKDRFSAERLKGVDSTLKIQPAELGDSAVYLCASSLFWLEQFFGPGTRLTVL.

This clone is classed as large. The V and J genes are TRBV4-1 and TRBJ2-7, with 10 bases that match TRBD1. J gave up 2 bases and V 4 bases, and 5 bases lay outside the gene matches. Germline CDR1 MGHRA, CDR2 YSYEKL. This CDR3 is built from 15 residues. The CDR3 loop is CASSPGQGGTYEQYF. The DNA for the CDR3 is TGCGCCAGCAGCCCCGGACAGGGGGGAACCTACGAGCAGTACTTC.

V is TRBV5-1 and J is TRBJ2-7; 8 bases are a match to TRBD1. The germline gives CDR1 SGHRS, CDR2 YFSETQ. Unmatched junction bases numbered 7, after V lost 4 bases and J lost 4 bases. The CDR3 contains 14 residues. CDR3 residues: CASSGGTGRYEQYF. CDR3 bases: TGCGCCAGCAGCGGCGGGACAGGACGATACGAGCAGTACTTC.

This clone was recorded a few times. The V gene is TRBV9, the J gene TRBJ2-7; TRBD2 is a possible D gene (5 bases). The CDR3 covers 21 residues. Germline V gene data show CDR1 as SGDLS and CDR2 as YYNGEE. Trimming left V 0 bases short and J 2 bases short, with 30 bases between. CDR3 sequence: CASSVERGYATLTYNTYEQYF. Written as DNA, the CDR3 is TGTGCCAGCAGCGTAGAAAGAGGGTATGCCACGTTAACTTATAACACCTACGAGCAGTACTTC.

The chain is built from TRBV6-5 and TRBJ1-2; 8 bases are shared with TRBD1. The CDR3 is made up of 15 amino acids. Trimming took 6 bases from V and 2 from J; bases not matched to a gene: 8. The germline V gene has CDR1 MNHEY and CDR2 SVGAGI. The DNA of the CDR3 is TGTGCCAGCAGAACGCGACAGGGGATAAACTATGGCTACACCTTC. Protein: CASRTRQGINYGYTF.

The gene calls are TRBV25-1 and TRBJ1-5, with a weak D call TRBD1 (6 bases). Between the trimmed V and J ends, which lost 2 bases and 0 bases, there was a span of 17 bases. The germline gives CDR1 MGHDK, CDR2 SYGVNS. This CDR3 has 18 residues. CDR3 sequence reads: CASSENRAEGYSNQPQHF. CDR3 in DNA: TGTGCCAGCAGTGAAAACAGGGCCGAGGGTTATAGCAATCAGCCCCAGCATTTT.

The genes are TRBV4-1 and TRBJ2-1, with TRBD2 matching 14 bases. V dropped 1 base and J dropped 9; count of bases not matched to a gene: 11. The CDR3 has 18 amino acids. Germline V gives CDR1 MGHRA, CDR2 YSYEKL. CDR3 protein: CASSQGTPPGLAGAEQFF. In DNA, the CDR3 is TGCGCCAGCAGCCAAGGCACGCCCCCGGGACTAGCGGGAGCTGAGCAGTTCTTC.

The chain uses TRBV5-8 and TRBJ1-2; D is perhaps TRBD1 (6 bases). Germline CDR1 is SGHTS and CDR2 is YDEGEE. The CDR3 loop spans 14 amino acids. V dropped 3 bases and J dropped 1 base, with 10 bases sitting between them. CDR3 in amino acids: CASSYRDINYGYTF. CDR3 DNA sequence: TGTGCCAGCAGCTATAGGGACATTAACTATGGCTACACCTTC.

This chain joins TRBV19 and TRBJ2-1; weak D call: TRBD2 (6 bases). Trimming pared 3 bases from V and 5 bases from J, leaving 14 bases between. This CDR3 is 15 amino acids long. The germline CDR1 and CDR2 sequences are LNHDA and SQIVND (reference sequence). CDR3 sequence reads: CASSIVSSANNEQFF. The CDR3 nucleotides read TGTGCCAGTAGTATCGTGTCTAGCGCCAACAATGAGCAGTTCTTC.

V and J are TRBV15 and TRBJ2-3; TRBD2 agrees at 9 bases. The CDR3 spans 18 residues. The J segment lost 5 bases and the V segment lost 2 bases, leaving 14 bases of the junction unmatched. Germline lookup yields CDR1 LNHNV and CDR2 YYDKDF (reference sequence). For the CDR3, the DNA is TGTGCCACCAGCAGATTCGGGCGGGGGGGTCTCTTTCTAGATACGCAGTATTTT. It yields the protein CATSRFGRGGLFLDTQYF.

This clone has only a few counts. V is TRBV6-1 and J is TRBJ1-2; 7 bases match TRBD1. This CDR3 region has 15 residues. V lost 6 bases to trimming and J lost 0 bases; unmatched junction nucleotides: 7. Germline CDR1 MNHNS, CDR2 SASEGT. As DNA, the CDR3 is TGTGCCAGCAGATCCGGGACAGCTACTAACTATGGCTACACCTTC. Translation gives CASRSGTATNYGYTF.

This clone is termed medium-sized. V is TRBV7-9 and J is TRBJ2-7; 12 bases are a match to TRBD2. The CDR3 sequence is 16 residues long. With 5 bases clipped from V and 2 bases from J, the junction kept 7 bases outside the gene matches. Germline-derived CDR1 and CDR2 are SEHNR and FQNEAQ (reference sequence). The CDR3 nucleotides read TGTGCCAGCAGCGGAGAACTAGCGGGGGGACCCTACGAGCAGTACTTC. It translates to CASSGELAGGPYEQYF.

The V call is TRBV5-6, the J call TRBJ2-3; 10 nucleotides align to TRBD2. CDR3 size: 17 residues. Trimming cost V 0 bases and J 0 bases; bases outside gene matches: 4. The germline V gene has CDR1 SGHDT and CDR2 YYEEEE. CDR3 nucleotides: TGTGCCAGCAGCTTGGTCGGACTAGCGGTCAGCACAGATACGCAGTATTTT. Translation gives CASSLVGLAVSTDTQYF.

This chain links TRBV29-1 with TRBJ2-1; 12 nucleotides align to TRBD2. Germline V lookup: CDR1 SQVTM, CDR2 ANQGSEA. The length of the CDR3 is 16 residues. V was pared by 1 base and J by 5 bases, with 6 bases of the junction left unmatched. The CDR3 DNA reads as TGCAGCGTTGAAGGACTAGCGGGAGCGGGGGACAATGAGCAGTTCTTC. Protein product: CSVEGLAGAGDNEQFF.